This TCR beta chain was sequenced for a study of T cell clones after liver transplantation. Study as a whole: TCRbeta sequencing after a pre-transplant mixed lymphocyte reaction identified graft-donor-reactive clones, later tracked in post-transplant blood. Three of eight recipients were HCV-positive; others had non-autoimmune, non-viral indications. As an antigen-independent comparator, third-party-reactive TCRbeta sequences came from pre-transplant mixed lymphocyte reactions.

TCRdb keeps only in-frame clones here, not all; method: immunoSEQ multiplex PCR. Of 65,000 to 85,000 clones listed, under 90% are singletons. Germline values: CDR1 GTSNPN, CDR2 SVGIG (reference sequence). Trimming left V 3 bases short and J 0 bases short, with 8 bases between. The CDR3 is 14 amino acids. The chain joins TRBV30 to TRBJ2-2; no reliable D call. The sequencing here drew on CD4+ T cells from blood, taken less than 50 months after liver transplant. The TCR originated in a human patient who received a liver transplant. Certain T cells may be donor cells from the graft. The DNA for the CDR3 is TGTGCCTGGAGGGGAAAAACGAACACCGGGGAGCTGTTTTTT. The encoded protein is CAWRGKTNTGELFF. The full variable domain, in which reference TRBV30 and TRBJ2-2 provide the parts outside the CDR3, is SQTIHQWPATLVQPVGSPLSLECTVEGTSNPNLYWYRQAAGRGLQLLFYSVGIGQISSEVPQNLSASRPQDRQFILSSKKLLLSDSGFYLCAWRGKTNTGELFFGEGSRLTVL.